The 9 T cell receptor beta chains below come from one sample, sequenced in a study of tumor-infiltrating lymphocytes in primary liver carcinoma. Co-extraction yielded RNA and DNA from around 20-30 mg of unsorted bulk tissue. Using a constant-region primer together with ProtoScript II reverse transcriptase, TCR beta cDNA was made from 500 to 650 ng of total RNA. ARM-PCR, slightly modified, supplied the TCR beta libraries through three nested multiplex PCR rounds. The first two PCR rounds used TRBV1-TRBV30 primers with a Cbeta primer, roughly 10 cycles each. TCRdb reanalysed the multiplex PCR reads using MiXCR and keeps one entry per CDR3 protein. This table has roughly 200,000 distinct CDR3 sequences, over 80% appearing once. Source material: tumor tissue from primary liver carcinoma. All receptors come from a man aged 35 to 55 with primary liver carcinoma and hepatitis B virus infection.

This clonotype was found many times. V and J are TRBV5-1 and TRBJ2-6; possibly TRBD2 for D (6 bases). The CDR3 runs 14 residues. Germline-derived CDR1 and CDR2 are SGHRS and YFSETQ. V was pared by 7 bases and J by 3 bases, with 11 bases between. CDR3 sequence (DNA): TGCGCCAGCGGCCCGGGGGTTGGGGCCAACGTCCTGACTTTC. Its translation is CASGPGVGANVLTF.

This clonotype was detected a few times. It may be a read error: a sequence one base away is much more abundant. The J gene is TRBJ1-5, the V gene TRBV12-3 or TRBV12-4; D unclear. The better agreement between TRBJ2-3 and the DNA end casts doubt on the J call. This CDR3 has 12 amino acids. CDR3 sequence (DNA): TGTGCCAGCAGCGCCGAAACCGGGCCCCAGTATTTT. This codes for CASSAETGPQYF.

The DNA of the CDR3 is TGCAGCGAGTCGGGACGGGGGGCCGGCAACTATGGCTACACCTTC. Residues: CSESGRGAGNYGYTF. V and J are TRBV29-1 and TRBJ1-2, with a possible D match to TRBD1 (6 bases). Germline V gene lookup returns CDR1 SQVTM and CDR2 ANQGSEA. V gave up 7 bases and J gave up 2 bases, with 20 bases separating them. The CDR3 extends over 15 amino acids.

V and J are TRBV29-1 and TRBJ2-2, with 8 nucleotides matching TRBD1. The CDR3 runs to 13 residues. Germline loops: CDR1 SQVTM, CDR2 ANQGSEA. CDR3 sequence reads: CSDSTGEAGELFF. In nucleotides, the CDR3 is TGCAGTGACTCGACAGGGGAGGCCGGGGAGCTGTTTTTT.

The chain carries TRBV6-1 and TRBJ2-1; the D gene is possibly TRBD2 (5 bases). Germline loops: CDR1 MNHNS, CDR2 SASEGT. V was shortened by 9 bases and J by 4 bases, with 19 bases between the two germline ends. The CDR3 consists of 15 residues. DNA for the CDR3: TGTGCCAGTAGTCGAGAGGGCGGGTCATACAATGAGCAGTTCTTC. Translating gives CASSREGGSYNEQFF.

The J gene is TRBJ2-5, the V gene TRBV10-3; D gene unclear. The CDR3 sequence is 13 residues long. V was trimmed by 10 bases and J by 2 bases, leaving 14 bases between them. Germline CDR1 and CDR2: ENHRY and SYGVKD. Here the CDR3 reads CATLGFPQETQYF. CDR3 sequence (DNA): TGTGCCACCTTGGGATTCCCTCAAGAGACCCAGTACTTC.

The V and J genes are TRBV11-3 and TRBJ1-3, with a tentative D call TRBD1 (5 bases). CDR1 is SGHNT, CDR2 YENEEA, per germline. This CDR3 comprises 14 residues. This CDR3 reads CVSSTELSGNTIYF. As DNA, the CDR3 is TGTGTTAGCTCGACAGAGCTATCTGGAAACACCATATATTTT.

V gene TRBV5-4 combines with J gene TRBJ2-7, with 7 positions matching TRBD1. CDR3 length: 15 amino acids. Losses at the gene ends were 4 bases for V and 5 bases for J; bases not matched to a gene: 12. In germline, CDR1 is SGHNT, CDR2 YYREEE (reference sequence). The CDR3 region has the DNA TGTGCCAGCAGCCCAACCAGGACAGGCATCGACGAGCAGTACTTC. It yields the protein CASSPTRTGIDEQYF.

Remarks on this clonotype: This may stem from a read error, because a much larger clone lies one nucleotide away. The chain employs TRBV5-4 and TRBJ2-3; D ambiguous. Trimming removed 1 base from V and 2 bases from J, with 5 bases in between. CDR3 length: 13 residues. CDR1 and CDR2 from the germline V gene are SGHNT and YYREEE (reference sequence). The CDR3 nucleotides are TGTGCCAGCAGCTTGCCCCACACAGATACGCAGTATTTT. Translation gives CASSLPHTDTQYF.